The text below deals with one TCR beta chain. Its antigen is undetermined. After removal of 7 bases from V and 0 bases from J, the junction contained 14 bases not matched to a gene. Germline CDR1 and CDR2: SGHRS and YFSETQ. The CDR3 spans 18 residues. This sample was included in a study of CD8 T cells in ankylosing spondylitis. General study findings and limits: Roughly 8 highly homologous variants formed a TCR beta motif that appeared characteristic of ankylosing spondylitis blood. Clones that were linked to disease were CD8+ and were relatively rare in peripheral blood.

Libraries of TCR beta came from quantitative 5'-RACE with molecular barcodes. TCRdb analysed the 5' RACE reads with MiXCR anew, one entry per CDR3 protein. The sample has 230,000 or so distinct CDR3 sequences, 15% to 20% seen once. Sequencing used blood, either unsorted or a sorted T cell fraction (not recorded which). This receptor was obtained from a male donor with ankylosing spondylitis or in good health (not recorded which). The J gene is TRBJ2-1, the V gene TRBV5-1; TRBD1 matches at 9 bases. The CDR3 DNA reads TGCGCCAGCTTCCTTGGGGACAGGGTAGGCAGCTCCTACAATGAGCAGTTCTTC. This translates into CASFLGDRVGSSYNEQFF.